Listed here is a single T cell receptor beta chain. This record comes from a study of identical twins. The CDR3 runs to 14 residues. CDR1 and CDR2 from the germline V gene are SGHRS and YFSETQ. J was trimmed by 8 bases and V by 7 bases; bases with no gene match: 10. TCRdb re-derived calls from the 5' RACE reads in MiXCR, one entry per CDR3 protein. This sample has 1.5 million or so distinct CDR3 sequences, with about 32% found just once. The sequence was collected from a newborn girl in good health. The rearrangement joins TRBV5-1 to TRBJ1-4; 8 bases are a match to TRBD1. The sample was cord blood. This CDR3 reads CASQTGTGYEKLFF. CDR3 sequence (DNA): TGCGCCAGCCAGACCGGGACAGGATACGAAAAACTGTTTTTT.